These 20 T cell receptor beta chains were all obtained from the same sample, sequenced in a study of T cell responses to AZD1222 COVID-19 vaccine (dated by TCRdb to the early 2020s). According to the study, the label for this sample's time point signals: baseline before first vaccination. The library was built by means of the immunoSEQ multiplex PCR assay. Entries here come from immuneACCESS through TCRdb and include only in-frame sequences with V and J called. Some clones fail to appear in such tables; in the studies checked, an unresolved V gene covers under half of the shortfall, and the cause of the remainder is unknown. The sample yields almost 55,000 clones; about 81% were counted once. Roughly 10% of the sample goes to the ten largest clones. Sequencing used peripheral blood, obtained on day 0 of AZD1222 vaccination. The receptors come from an adult in good health.

This clone was observed once. The chain has TRBV19 and TRBJ1-1; weak D call: TRBD1 (6 bases). Germline values: CDR1 LNHDA, CDR2 SQIVND (reference sequence). CDR3 length: 15 residues. V lost 1 base to trimming and J lost 2 bases, with 11 bases between them. The CDR3 DNA reads TGTGCCAGTAGTATAGGAGGGGGGATCAACACTGAAGCTTTCTTT. Amino acids: CASSIGGGINTEAFF.

This clone was picked up a small number of times. The V call is TRBV7-2, the J call TRBJ2-7; no reliable D call. The ends were cut back, 5 bases at V and 0 bases at J, with 5 bases in the middle. The CDR3 runs 12 residues. Germline lookup yields CDR1 SGHTA and CDR2 FQGNSA. As DNA, the CDR3 is TGTGCCAGCAGCACGAGCTCCTACGAGCAGTACTTC. Its translation is CASSTSSYEQYF. Using reference TRBV7-2 and TRBJ2-7 for the parts outside the CDR3, the full variable domain is GAGVSQSPSNKVTEKGKDVELRCDPISGHTALYWYRQSLGQGLEFLIYFQGNSAPDKSGLPSDRFSAERTGGSVSTLTIQRTQQEDSAVYLCASSTSSYEQYFGPGTRLTVT.

This clone was counted between two and nine times. The chain is built from TRBV5-5 and TRBJ2-1, with 7 bases matching TRBD2. The CDR3 has 15 residues. The ends lost 2 bases at V and 0 bases at J; junction bases unmatched: 2. CDR1 is SGHKS, CDR2 YYEKEE, per germline (reference sequence). This CDR3 reads CASSFGGSSYNEQFF. The CDR3 coding sequence is TGTGCCAGCAGCTTTGGCGGGAGCTCCTACAATGAGCAGTTCTTC.

V gene TRBV15 combines with J gene TRBJ2-7, with 10 bases that match TRBD1. The CDR3 is 14 residues long. Losses at the gene ends were 3 bases for V and 4 bases for J; bases not matched to a gene: 3. Germline CDR1 LNHNV, CDR2 YYDKDF (reference sequence). The CDR3 coding sequence is TGTGCCACCAGCAGTCCGGGACAGGGGTACGAGCAGTACTTC. Its protein product is CATSSPGQGYEQYF.

The chain employs TRBV2 and TRBJ2-7; either TRBD1 or TRBD2 may fit D (6 bases each). The CDR3 has 14 amino acids. Germline V CDR1 and CDR2: SNHLY, FYNNEI. V was cut by 6 bases and J by 0 bases, with 12 bases left in between. CDR3 region: CASSRGQSSYEQYF. The DNA for the CDR3 is TGTGCCAGCAGCCGGGGGCAGAGCTCCTACGAGCAGTACTTC.

The V call is TRBV10-2, the J call TRBJ2-1; 11 nucleotides line up with TRBD2. The length of the CDR3 is 17 residues. Germline assignment: CDR1 WSHSY and CDR2 SAAADI. After removal of 1 base from V and 6 bases from J, the junction contained 8 bases not matched to a gene. CDR3 coding DNA: TGCGCCAGCAGTGAGTTAAGTAGCGGGAGGGAATCCAATGAGCAGTTCTTC. This sequence encodes CASSELSSGRESNEQFF.

The J gene is TRBJ1-2, the V gene TRBV28; D is unresolved. This CDR3 is built from 14 residues. V was shortened by 2 bases and J by 1 base, with 8 bases between the two germline ends. Germline V CDR1 and CDR2: MDHEN, SYDVKM. Written as DNA, the CDR3 is TGTGCCAGCAGTTTAAGACGGAGTAACTATGGCTACACCTTC. Amino acids: CASSLRRSNYGYTF.

V and J are TRBV7-8 and TRBJ2-7; maybe TRBD2 (6 bases). Germline CDR1 reads SGHVS; CDR2 reads FQNEAQ. Trimming left V 5 bases short and J 5 bases short, with 10 bases between. This CDR3 spans 12 amino acids. CDR3 sequence: CASSPGLHEQYF. In DNA, the CDR3 is TGTGCCAGCAGCCCGGGACTTCACGAGCAGTACTTC.

The rearrangement links TRBV7-6 to TRBJ1-1; tentative D call: TRBD1 (5 bases). With 5 bases removed from V and 2 bases from J, the gap between germline ends came to 12 bases. Germline loops: CDR1 SGHVS, CDR2 FNYEAQ. The CDR3 has 14 residues. This CDR3 is CASSPRTLNTEAFF. CDR3 nucleotide sequence: TGTGCCAGCAGCCCCCGGACACTAAACACTGAAGCTTTCTTT.

Written as DNA, the CDR3 is TGTGCCAGCAGCAAAAACAGGGGTCCTTCCTACAATGAGCAGTTCTTC. It yields the protein CASSKNRGPSYNEQFF. The chain uses TRBV7-9 and TRBJ2-1, with 7 bases matching TRBD1. CDR3 length: 16 residues. V lost 5 bases and J lost 1; bases outside the gene matches: 8. Germline values: CDR1 SEHNR, CDR2 FQNEAQ (reference sequence).

V is TRBV28 and J is TRBJ2-7, with a tentative D call TRBD1 (6 bases). With 5 bases removed from V and 4 bases from J, the gap between germline ends came to 24 bases. Germline values: CDR1 MDHEN, CDR2 SYDVKM. The CDR3 has 17 amino acids. The CDR3: CASSKRSPEDREYEQYF. The CDR3 region has the DNA TGTGCCAGCAGTAAACGTTCTCCCGAGGACAGAGAATACGAGCAGTACTTC.

The chain combines TRBV11-1 with TRBJ2-4; D unresolved. CDR1 and CDR2 (germline): SGHAT, FQDESV (reference sequence). This CDR3 has 14 residues. The V end lost 8 bases, the J end lost 0 bases, and 11 bases lay between the germline ends. The CDR3 coding sequence is TGTGCCAGCGGCCTTGCCATAGCCAAAAACATTCAGTACTTC. Translating it yields CASGLAIAKNIQYF.

V and J are TRBV3-1 (or the pseudogene TRBV3-2) and TRBJ1-1; the D gene is possibly TRBD1 (6 bases). V shed 4 bases and J shed 11 bases, with 14 bases lying between them. The CDR3 totals 12 residues. The V gene's germline CDR1 is LGHDT and CDR2 YNNKEL (reference sequence). The CDR3 coding sequence is TGTGCCAGCAGCCCCACGGGAGGGGGGGCTTTCTTT. Translation gives CASSPTGGGAFF.

This sequence joins TRBV7-9 and TRBJ1-3; D call uncertain. The germline V gene has CDR1 SEHNR and CDR2 FQNEAQ (reference sequence). V lost 7 bases and J 4 bases, leaving 11 bases between the germline ends. This CDR3 has 13 residues. CDR3 loop: CASKYSEGNTIYF. As DNA, the CDR3 is TGTGCCAGCAAATACAGCGAGGGAAACACCATATATTTT.

This sequence joins TRBV6-5 and TRBJ1-1; TRBD1 matches at 8 bases. Germline V gives CDR1 MNHEY, CDR2 SVGAGI. Germline trimming cut 7 bases from V and 1 base from J; bases unmatched to any gene: 5. The CDR3 runs to 14 residues. The CDR3 region is CASTLGQANTEAFF. In nucleotides, the CDR3 is TGTGCCAGCACTTTGGGACAGGCGAACACTGAAGCTTTCTTT.

V is TRBV9 and J is TRBJ2-1; a possible D gene is TRBD2 (6 bases). Germline V gene sequence: CDR1 SGDLS, CDR2 YYNGEE. V was clipped by 0 bases and J by 5 bases, with 9 bases between them. The CDR3 contains 14 residues. The CDR3: CASSVGGTDNEQFF. Written as DNA, the CDR3 is TGTGCCAGCAGCGTAGGCGGGACCGACAATGAGCAGTTCTTC.

V gene TRBV5-6 combines with J gene TRBJ2-7; 7 bases map to TRBD2. CDR3 length equals 14 residues. V dropped 7 bases and J dropped 0; count of bases not matched to a gene: 7. The germline V gene has CDR1 SGHDT and CDR2 YYEEEE. CDR3: CASDKSGTSYEQYF. Written as DNA, the CDR3 is TGTGCCAGCGACAAAAGCGGGACCTCCTACGAGCAGTACTTC.

The chain is built from TRBV2 and TRBJ1-1, with TRBD1 matching 9 bases. The CDR3 totals 14 residues. V trimming: 5 bases; J trimming: 5 bases; junction bases outside the gene matches: 6. Germline V gives CDR1 SNHLY, CDR2 FYNNEI. The CDR3 is CASSLRQGGTEAFF. Written as DNA, the CDR3 is TGTGCCAGCAGTCTCAGACAGGGGGGGACTGAAGCTTTCTTT.

The table lists this clone with a count of one. The rearrangement links TRBV7-2 to TRBJ2-2; 12 bases are a match to TRBD2. V was clipped by 3 bases and J by 5 bases; unmatched bases: 4. There are 16 residues in the CDR3. Per the germline V gene, CDR1 is SGHTA and CDR2 is FQGNSA. DNA of the CDR3: TGTGCCAGCAGCTTGACTAGCGGGGGTTCTACCGGGGAGCTGTTTTTT. Protein product: CASSLTSGGSTGELFF.

The chain carries TRBV6-2 or TRBV6-3 and TRBJ1-2; weak D call: TRBD1 (5 bases). CDR1 and CDR2 from the germline V gene are MNHEY and SVGEGT. The V and J ends lost 2 bases and 1 base respectively, with 11 bases between them. The CDR3 has 15 residues. The CDR3 here is CASSYTTDFNYGYTF. The CDR3 bases are TGTGCCAGCAGTTACACGACAGACTTTAACTATGGCTACACCTTC.